The entry below describes one T cell receptor (beta chain). Antigen unknown. Germline V lookup: CDR1 MNHNY, CDR2 SVGAGI (reference sequence). There are 15 residues in the CDR3. Trimming took off 2 bases at V and 0 bases at J, with 8 bases between the two ends. The data stem from a study of cytomegalovirus exposure and HLA in healthy donors. Study overall: From donors who were HLA-typed, an early data release held approximately 91 million unique TCRs. Study observations and caveats: The authors reported that TCR beta sequences could predict HLA-A and HLA-B alleles. These predictions were accurate for most subjects in the first cohort. Fewer N-insertions (relative to the roughly 670-donor mean) were reportedly seen in an Asian-associated ancestry cluster in a later analysis. Across all donors, roughly uniform sequencing depth was an assumption of the presence/absence analyses.

The PCR used 60 Vbeta and 13 Jbeta primers. Repertoires were generated with immunoSEQ multiplex PCR, while TCRdb's copy carries only in-frame clones and drops some. Recorded for this sample: 130,000 or so clones. Input material: PBMCs. This TCR was sampled from a woman between 18 and 29 years old in good health and CMV-seronegative. The V and J genes are TRBV6-6 and TRBJ1-5; D gene uncertain. CDR3 sequence: CASSYGRYSNQPQHF. The CDR3 nucleotides are TGTGCCAGCAGTTACGGCAGGTATAGCAATCAGCCCCAGCATTTT.